The 9 T cell receptor beta chains below were found in one sample sequenced in a study of CD4 T cell repertoires in COVID-19. Produced via immunoSEQ multiplex PCR; TCRdb's table is partial and in-frame only. In the table there are approximately 75,000 clones, about 83% of which are singletons. This sample comprised CD4+ T cells from peripheral blood, obtained after recovery from COVID-19. The receptors were sampled from a human donor who had COVID-19.

CDR3 residues: CASSDSRTAANQPQHF. CDR3 sequence (DNA): TGTGCCAGCAGCGATTCAAGGACCGCCGCCAATCAGCCCCAGCATTTT. The chain joins TRBV5-5 to TRBJ1-5; D is unresolved. The CDR3 loop spans 16 amino acids. V lost 4 bases, J lost 3 bases, and 17 bases lay in between. Germline CDR1 reads SGHKS; CDR2 reads YYEKEE (reference sequence).

This clone was counted once. The chain joins TRBV5-4 to TRBJ2-2; D not resolved. Trimming removed 4 bases from V and 0 bases from J, with 10 bases in between. CDR3 length equals 15 residues. Germline CDR1 and CDR2: SGHNT and YYREEE (reference sequence). The CDR3 bases are TGTGCCAGCAGCGGGATAAACCCGAACACCGGGGAGCTGTTTTTT. Residues: CASSGINPNTGELFF.

The V and J genes are TRBV28 and TRBJ2-5; 7 bases line up with TRBD1. Looked up from germline, CDR1 is MDHEN and CDR2 is SYDVKM. CDR3 length: 14 residues. V was clipped by 11 bases and J by 1 base; unmatched bases: 10. In DNA, the CDR3 is TGTGCCGCCGCCGGGACAGACAGCCAAGAGACCCAGTACTTC. Its translation is CAAAGTDSQETQYF. Filled out from reference TRBV28 and TRBJ2-5, the complete variable domain reads DVKVTQSSRYLVKRTGEKVFLECVQDMDHENMFWYRQDPGLGLRLIYFSYDVKMKEKGDIPEGYSVSREKKERFSLILESASTNQTSMYLCAAAGTDSQETQYFGPGTRLLVL.

The rearrangement links TRBV7-2 to TRBJ2-1; D not resolved. The germline V gene encodes CDR1 SGHTA and CDR2 FQGNSA. The V gene lost 0 bases and the J gene lost 1 base, with 7 bases spanning the gap. This CDR3 has 15 residues. The CDR3 sequence is CASSLAGASYNEQFF. CDR3 bases: TGTGCCAGCAGCTTAGCAGGCGCATCCTACAATGAGCAGTTCTTC. Full variable domain (outside the CDR3, taken from reference TRBV7-2 and TRBJ2-1): GAGVSQSPSNKVTEKGKDVELRCDPISGHTALYWYRQSLGQGLEFLIYFQGNSAPDKSGLPSDRFSAERTGGSVSTLTIQRTQQEDSAVYLCASSLAGASYNEQFFGPGTRLTVL.

The chain recombines TRBV11-2 with TRBJ2-1, with 12 bases that match TRBD2. Per germline, CDR1 SGHAT and CDR2 FQNNGV. This CDR3 is built from 15 residues. Trimming at V came to 5 bases and at J to 6 bases, leaving 5 bases not matched to a gene. The CDR3 DNA sequence: TGTGCCAGCAGCCTACTAGCGGGAGGATCCAATGAGCAGTTCTTC. Translated: CASSLLAGGSNEQFF.

This chain connects TRBV11-3 to TRBJ2-1; D may be TRBD2 (7 bases). Trimming shortened V by 1 base and J by 7 bases, and 14 bases separated the two germline ends. There are 15 residues in the CDR3. Germline V gene lookup returns CDR1 SGHNT and CDR2 YENEEA. This CDR3 is CASSLGQGRGNEQFF. DNA of the CDR3: TGTGCCAGCAGCTTAGGCCAGGGGAGGGGGAATGAGCAGTTCTTC.

This clone was seen only a few times. J is TRBJ1-4 and V is TRBV12-5; D might be TRBD1 (5 bases). Trimming cost V 3 bases and J 5 bases, with 16 bases left between them. The CDR3 runs to 16 residues. In germline, CDR1 is LGHNT, CDR2 FRNRAP. The DNA of the CDR3 is TGTGCTAGTGGTTTTAGAAATTCAGGGTCAAATGAAAAACTGTTTTTT. Its translation is CASGFRNSGSNEKLFF.

The chain uses TRBV15 and TRBJ1-5, with a tentative D call TRBD1 (5 bases). The CDR3 sequence is 14 residues long. CDR1 is LNHNV, CDR2 YYDKDF, per germline (reference sequence). Trimming shortened V by 0 bases and J by 4 bases, and 7 bases separated the two germline ends. CDR3 nucleotide sequence: TGTGCCACCAGCAGAGATGGGGGTAATCAGCCCCAGCATTTT. Translating gives CATSRDGGNQPQHF.

In this sample, this clone turned up a few times. This chain links TRBV2 with TRBJ2-7; D gene unclear. Trimming left V 7 bases short and J 4 bases short, with 14 bases between. Germline assignment: CDR1 SNHLY and CDR2 FYNNEI. The CDR3 is 13 amino acids. The chain's CDR3 is CASMRLSSYEQYF. CDR3 coding DNA: TGTGCCAGCATGAGGTTGAGCTCTTACGAGCAGTACTTC. Full variable domain (rest looked up from reference TRBV2 and TRBJ2-7): EPEVTQTPSHQVTQMGQEVILRCVPISNHLYFYWYRQILGQKVEFLVSFYNNEISEKSEIFDDQFSVERPDGSNFTLKIRSTKLEDSAMYFCASMRLSSYEQYFGPGTRLTVT.